Shown below are 28 T cell receptor beta chains from a single sample sequenced in a study of cytomegalovirus exposure and HLA in healthy donors. The PCR employed 60 Vbeta primers together with 13 Jbeta primers. Clones were sequenced by immunoSEQ multiplex PCR, and TCRdb holds only the in-frame ones, with some missing. The data hold some 170,000 clones, with about 81% observed a single time. The specimen was PBMCs. These receptors were taken from a girl aged 5-17 years in good health and CMV-seropositive.

The gene calls are TRBV11-2 and TRBJ2-3; possibly TRBD1 for D (6 bases). The ends were cut back, 4 bases at V and 4 bases at J, with 9 bases in the middle. The germline V gene encodes CDR1 SGHAT and CDR2 FQNNGV. CDR3 length equals 13 residues. The CDR3 sequence: CASSSTGPDTQYF. Written as DNA, the CDR3 is TGTGCCAGCAGCTCCACAGGGCCAGATACGCAGTATTTT.

V is TRBV28 and J is TRBJ1-2; D remains ambiguous. The V gene's germline CDR1 is MDHEN and CDR2 SYDVKM. V gave up 6 bases and J gave up 0 bases, with 5 bases separating them. The CDR3 has 12 amino acids. DNA of the CDR3: TGTGCCAGCAGGAACACTAACTATGGCTACACCTTC. Translating it yields CASRNTNYGYTF.

This chain connects TRBV5-8 to TRBJ1-2; 7 bases agree with TRBD1. This CDR3 is 12 amino acids long. Trimming at V came to 5 bases and at J to 4 bases, leaving 2 bases not matched to a gene. The germline gives CDR1 SGHTS, CDR2 YDEGEE. The CDR3 bases are TGTGCCAGCAGACGGGACAGCTATGGCTACACCTTC. This sequence encodes CASRRDSYGYTF.

This clone was detected only a few times. This chain links TRBV4-1 with TRBJ2-2; D remains unclear. Looked up from germline, CDR1 is MGHRA and CDR2 is YSYEKL. V lost 2 bases, J lost 0 bases, and 13 bases lay in between. CDR3 length equals 17 residues. In DNA, the CDR3 is TGCGCCAGCAGCCAATTGTTTAGCCCAACGAACACCGGGGAGCTGTTTTTT. Translated, it gives CASSQLFSPTNTGELFF.

The chain links TRBV7-9 to TRBJ1-2, with D uncertain. The germline V and J ends were trimmed by 2 bases and 2 bases, with 9 bases remaining between them. The germline gives CDR1 SEHNR, CDR2 FQNEAQ (reference sequence). CDR3 size: 14 residues. CDR3 DNA sequence: TGTGCCAGCAGCTTAATCGGAGGGAACTATGGCTACACCTTC. Its translation is CASSLIGGNYGYTF.

The chain employs TRBV9 and TRBJ2-5, with 12 bases that match TRBD2. CDR1 is SGDLS and CDR2 is YYNGEE in the germline V gene. Germline trimming cut 3 bases from V and 5 bases from J; bases unmatched to any gene: 11. The CDR3 totals 17 residues. CDR3 sequence (DNA): TGTGCCAGCAGCGGCGGACTAGCGGGGTTTCTGGGGGAGACCCAGTACTTC. Protein: CASSGGLAGFLGETQYF. The whole variable domain, remainder taken from reference TRBV9 and TRBJ2-5, is DSGVTQTPKHLITATGQRVTLRCSPRSGDLSVYWYQQSLDQGLQFLIQYYNGEERAKGNILERFSAQQFPDLHSELNLSSLELGDSALYFCASSGGLAGFLGETQYFGPGTRLLVL.

The genes are TRBV5-1 and TRBJ2-5; 8 bases line up with TRBD1. The germline gives CDR1 SGHRS, CDR2 YFSETQ. After removal of 7 bases from V and 3 bases from J, the junction contained 8 bases not matched to a gene. This CDR3 region has 14 residues. In nucleotides, the CDR3 is TGCGCCAGCGGGCATCGACAGGGGAAAGAGACCCAGTACTTC. Its translation: CASGHRQGKETQYF.

The gene calls are TRBV6-1 and TRBJ1-2, with D possibly being TRBD1 (5 bases). CDR3 length: 14 residues. Trimming removed 8 bases at V and 4 bases at J, with 17 bases between. Germline V gives CDR1 MNHNS, CDR2 SASEGT. The CDR3 reads CASSFNSGAYGYTF. CDR3 coding DNA: TGTGCCAGCTCCTTTAACAGTGGGGCCTATGGCTACACCTTC.

The chain uses TRBV27 and TRBJ2-7; 9 bases agree with TRBD1. The V gene's germline CDR1 is MNHEY and CDR2 SMNVEV (reference sequence). The CDR3 covers 15 residues. The ends lost 3 bases at V and 4 bases at J; junction bases unmatched: 7. CDR3 nucleotides: TGTGCCAGCAGTTTCAAAGGACAGGGGAAGTACGAGCAGTACTTC. Amino acids: CASSFKGQGKYEQYF.

The genes are TRBV2 and TRBJ2-7; 8 nucleotides line up with TRBD1. The junction had 11 bases not matched to a gene; V was cut back by 7 bases and J by 3 bases. This CDR3 is built from 15 residues. In germline, CDR1 is SNHLY, CDR2 FYNNEI. The CDR3 here is CASKLRGTGNYEQYF. The CDR3 nucleotides read TGTGCCAGCAAGCTGAGAGGGACAGGAAACTACGAGCAGTACTTC.

The chain combines TRBV28 with TRBJ2-2; possibly TRBD1 for D (6 bases). Germline V gene lookup returns CDR1 MDHEN and CDR2 SYDVKM. Trimming left V 5 bases short and J 2 bases short, with 15 bases between. The CDR3 extends over 16 amino acids. CDR3 sequence (DNA): TGTGCCAGCAGTCTATTCCGGGACATTAACACCGGGGAGCTGTTTTTT. Translated: CASSLFRDINTGELFF.

V is TRBV12-2 and J is TRBJ1-1; no DNA check was done on the table's D call, TRBD1. TRBV12-2 is shown as a pseudogene. This CDR3 spans 13 amino acids. The CDR3 DNA is TGTGCAAGTCGCTTACAGGGGAACACTGAAGCTTTCTTT. As protein: CASRLQGNTEAFF.

The chain has TRBV30 and TRBJ1-2; TRBD1 agrees at 8 bases. J was trimmed by 4 bases and V by 5 bases; bases with no gene match: 9. There are 14 residues in the CDR3. The germline CDR1 and CDR2 sequences are GTSNPN and SVGIG (reference sequence). The DNA for the CDR3 is TGTGCCTGGGGCCGGGACAGGCTCACCTATGGCTACACCTTC. Protein sequence: CAWGRDRLTYGYTF. Supplemented by reference TRBV30 and TRBJ1-2, the full variable domain reads SQTIHQWPATLVQPVGSPLSLECTVEGTSNPNLYWYRQAAGRGLQLLFYSVGIGQISSEVPQNLSASRPQDRQFILSSKKLLLSDSGFYLCAWGRDRLTYGYTFGSGTRLTVV.

This chain uses TRBV7-9 with TRBJ1-1, with a possible D match to TRBD1 (5 bases). Germline loops: CDR1 SEHNR, CDR2 FQNEAQ (reference sequence). Trimming removed 2 bases at V and 10 bases at J, with 26 bases between. This CDR3 comprises 17 residues. This CDR3 reads CASSLPKEGRGSLPAFF. CDR3 in DNA: TGTGCCAGCAGCTTACCCAAGGAGGGACGCGGGAGTCTCCCAGCTTTCTTT. The full variable domain, completed using reference TRBV7-9 and TRBJ1-1, is DTGVSQNPRHKITKRGQNVTFRCDPISEHNRLYWYRQTLGQGPEFLTYFQNEAQLEKSRLLSDRFSAERPKGSFSTLEIQRTEQGDSAMYLCASSLPKEGRGSLPAFFGQGTRLTVV.

The rearrangement links TRBV4-1 to TRBJ2-5, with 9 bases that match TRBD2. J was trimmed by 5 bases and V by 4 bases; bases with no gene match: 20. This CDR3 comprises 19 residues. CDR1 is MGHRA and CDR2 is YSYEKL in the germline V gene. The CDR3 DNA follows: TGCGCCAGCAGCCGGGCGGATAGCGGGAGAGTTGTCACGGTGGAGACCCAGTACTTC. Amino acids: CASSRADSGRVVTVETQYF.

This clone appeared a single time. The chain employs TRBV21-1 and TRBJ2-3; TRBD2 is the table's D call and was not checked against the DNA. TRBV21-1 is a known pseudogene. This CDR3 comprises 21 residues. CDR3 residues: CASSKVVTSGASISRTDTQYF. CDR3 coding DNA: TGTGCCAGCAGCAAAGTAGTCACTAGCGGGGCGTCAATATCTCGCACAGATACGCAGTATTTT.

The V and J genes are TRBV4-3 and TRBJ2-7; maybe TRBD1 (6 bases). The CDR3 runs to 15 residues. V shed 0 bases and J shed 2 bases, with 11 bases lying between them. The germline CDR1 and CDR2 sequences are LGHNA and YSLEER. The CDR3 DNA follows: TGCGCCAGCAGCCAAGATCAGGGGCGCCCCTACGAGCAGTACTTC. It yields the protein CASSQDQGRPYEQYF.

This sequence joins TRBV4-3 and TRBJ2-1; no definite D call. From germline, CDR1 is LGHNA and CDR2 YSLEER. This CDR3 comprises 16 residues. V lost 0 bases, J lost 0 bases, and 9 bases lay in between. CDR3: CASSQDLENSYNEQFF. Here the CDR3 DNA reads TGCGCCAGCAGCCAAGATCTCGAGAACTCCTACAATGAGCAGTTCTTC.

The chain is built from TRBV7-3 and TRBJ2-1; 9 bases agree with TRBD1. CDR3 length equals 15 residues. Germline V CDR1 and CDR2: SGHTA, FQGTGA. The ends lost 1 base at V and 6 bases at J; junction bases unmatched: 4. In DNA form, the CDR3 reads TGTGCCAGCAGCTTAATGGGACAGGGATGCAATGAGCAGTTCTTC. Translating it yields CASSLMGQGCNEQFF.

The chain has TRBV7-8 and TRBJ1-2; 7 positions match TRBD1. CDR1 is SGHVS and CDR2 is FQNEAQ in the germline V gene. The junction had 7 bases not matched to a gene; V was cut back by 5 bases and J by 7 bases. CDR3 length: 13 residues. CDR3 nucleotides: TGTGCCAGCAGCCAGAGGACAGGCGGTGGCTACACCTTC. Protein: CASSQRTGGGYTF.

The J gene is TRBJ2-7, the V gene TRBV30; no reliable D call. This CDR3 has 12 residues. Germline V CDR1 and CDR2: GTSNPN, SVGIG (reference sequence). V lost 6 bases to trimming and J lost 1 base, with 10 bases between them. CDR3 protein: CACTSASYEQYF. In DNA form, the CDR3 reads TGTGCCTGTACCTCCGCGTCCTACGAGCAGTACTTC.

The CDR3 nucleotides read TGTGCCTGGATCTTAACTAGCTACAATGAGCAGTTCTTC. Residues: CAWILTSYNEQFF. The V and J genes are TRBV2 and TRBJ2-1; tentative D call: TRBD2 (5 bases). Germline V CDR1 and CDR2: SNHLY, FYNNEI. The CDR3 covers 13 residues. Trimming removed 11 bases at V and 3 bases at J, with 14 bases between.

This clone was seen a few times. This chain joins TRBV6-5 and TRBJ1-5; 7 positions agree with TRBD1. The CDR3 has 14 amino acids. Germline-derived CDR1 and CDR2 are MNHEY and SVGAGI. J was trimmed by 4 bases and V by 5 bases; bases with no gene match: 5. The DNA for the CDR3 is TGTGCCAGCAGTCTGACAGGGTTGAATCAGCCCCAGCATTTT. It is translated as CASSLTGLNQPQHF.

The chain combines TRBV6-5 with TRBJ2-2, with D possibly matching TRBD2 (5 bases). Between the trimmed V and J ends, which lost 2 bases and 4 bases, there was a span of 11 bases. The CDR3 has 15 residues. CDR1 is MNHEY and CDR2 is SVGAGI in the germline V gene. CDR3 sequence (DNA): TGTGCCAGCAGTTACACTTACGAGGGCACCGGGGAGCTGTTTTTT. Translation: CASSYTYEGTGELFF.

The CDR3 reads CASSLARGTTDTQYF. CDR3 coding DNA: TGTGCCAGCAGCTTAGCCCGGGGGACCACAGATACGCAGTATTTT. This sequence joins TRBV7-2 and TRBJ2-3, with D possibly TRBD2 on 6 matching bases. The V end was cut by 0 bases, the J end by 2 bases, with 9 bases between. This CDR3 has 15 residues. Germline-derived CDR1 and CDR2 are SGHTA and FQGNSA. The full variable domain, rest sourced from reference TRBV7-2 and TRBJ2-3, is GAGVSQSPSNKVTEKGKDVELRCDPISGHTALYWYRQSLGQGLEFLIYFQGNSAPDKSGLPSDRFSAERTGGSVSTLTIQRTQQEDSAVYLCASSLARGTTDTQYFGPGTRLTVL.

V usage is TRBV30 and J usage is TRBJ1-2; D is ambiguous. Trimming removed 1 base at V and 0 bases at J, with 12 bases between. Germline CDR1 GTSNPN, CDR2 SVGIG (reference sequence). The CDR3 extends over 15 amino acids. Here the CDR3 DNA reads TGTGCCTGGAGTGAAGGACTGGGAGCTAACTATGGCTACACCTTC. Translation gives CAWSEGLGANYGYTF. The whole variable domain, remainder taken from reference TRBV30 and TRBJ1-2, is SQTIHQWPATLVQPVGSPLSLECTVEGTSNPNLYWYRQAAGRGLQLLFYSVGIGQISSEVPQNLSASRPQDRQFILSSKKLLLSDSGFYLCAWSEGLGANYGYTFGSGTRLTVV.

The CDR3 nucleotides are TGCGCCAGCAGCTTGGTCAGGGGTGATGGCACTGAAGCTTTCTTT. Translated, it gives CASSLVRGDGTEAFF. The chain recombines TRBV5-1 with TRBJ1-1; weak D call: TRBD1 (6 bases). Germline CDR1 reads SGHRS; CDR2 reads YFSETQ. Trimming took 0 bases from V and 4 from J, leaving 13 bases between them. The CDR3 totals 15 residues.

This chain links TRBV5-8 with TRBJ1-2, with 7 bases matching TRBD1. With 4 bases clipped from V and 4 bases from J, the junction kept 7 bases outside the gene matches. The CDR3 has 14 residues. The germline V gene has CDR1 SGHTS and CDR2 YDEGEE. The CDR3 DNA reads TGTGCCAGCAGCCGAGACAGGGTCCTCTATGGCTACACCTTC. Translation: CASSRDRVLYGYTF.